There are a few counts of the clone carrying this T cell receptor (beta chain). Its antigen is currently unknown. This sample was included in a study of human T cells and chemical hapten exposure. Overall study results and limits: Significantly more large CDR3 similarity clusters were formed by expanded TCRs than by controls. Having alopecia, the donors may differ immunologically from healthy people.

Documented time point: patch test 1, 2 weeks after DPC sensitization. Treatment described: therapeutic diphenylcyclopropenone sensitization with weekly scalp DPC. Every donor had alopecia and was 18 to 70 years old; all were suitable for DPC. MiXCR, run by TCRdb on the RACE reads, gives a single entry per CDR3 protein. The profile shows tens of thousands of distinct CDR3 sequences, about 11% of them singletons. Sequenced material: whole blood, taken in connection with sensitization to the hapten diphenylcyclopropenone (DPC). The clonotype comes from a woman in her sixties or seventies with alopecia areata. Some clones in this sample may be carry-over from other donors' samples.

DNA for the CDR3: TGCAGTGCTAGGACAGGGGTAGGCCAGCCCCAGCATTTT. It translates to CSARTGVGQPQHF. The chain links TRBV20-1 to TRBJ1-5, with TRBD1 identical over 8 bases. CDR1 DFQATT and CDR2 SNEGSKA come from the germline V gene (reference sequence). The junction had 5 bases not matched to a gene; V was cut back by 3 bases and J by 7 bases. This CDR3 is 13 amino acids long.